The T cell receptor (beta chain) under discussion was sequenced for a study of post-analysis software for immune sequencing data. TCR beta libraries were prepared from cDNA with unique molecular identifiers. TCRdb re-called the PCR reads with MiXCR, one entry per CDR3 protein. The sample holds roughly 170,000 distinct CDR3 sequences, around 30% seen once. With regard to this clonotype: Its antigen is unidentified.

CDR1 and CDR2 from the germline V gene are SGHRS and YFSETQ. The CDR3 runs to 16 residues. V lost 0 bases, J lost 0 bases, and 11 bases lay in between. Regarding the study as a whole: Patients had higher frequencies than controls of about 5 TRBV segments, including TRBV5-6, TRBV5-1 and TRBV20-1.

The sequence was obtained from a girl aged 5-17 years with multiple sclerosis. Sequenced material: blood. The rearrangement uses TRBV5-1 and TRBJ2-3; D is tentatively TRBD1 or TRBD2 (5 bases each). The CDR3 bases are TGCGCCAGCAGCTTGGGGAGAGGGGTTAGCACAGATACGCAGTATTTT. Translation: CASSLGRGVSTDTQYF. Full variable domain (rest looked up from reference TRBV5-1 and TRBJ2-3): KAGVTQTPRYLIKTRGQQVTLSCSPISGHRSVSWYQQTPGQGLQFLFEYFSETQRNKGNFPGRFSGRQFSNSRSEMNVSTLELGDSALYLCASSLGRGVSTDTQYFGPGTRLTVL.